These T cell receptor beta chains were read from a single sample in a study of blood T cell repertoires in COVID-19. Sequenced by immunoSEQ multiplex PCR; TCRdb stores in-frame clones only, minus some. Of around 20,000 clones in the sample, approximately 90% were seen once. The source material was peripheral blood. The receptors here all came from a middle-aged man with active COVID-19. Both conserved end residues are trimmed from each CDR3.

v_call: TRBV4-3
cdr3_aa: ASSQDLVSSGNTIY

v_call: TRBV2
cdr3_aa: ASSGGRASYEQY

v_call: TRBV20-1
cdr3_aa: SASRAAGGPTDTQY

v_call: TRBV13
cdr3_aa: ASSLDRGRGNEQF

v_call: TRBV18
cdr3_aa: ASSPLGQAWGYT

v_call: TRBV19
cdr3_aa: ASSILGASSTDTQY

v_call: TRBV4-2
cdr3_aa: ASSQDGEQY

v_call: TRBV30
cdr3_aa: AWSAGRGLLAGDYEQY

v_call: TRBV5-1
cdr3_aa: ASSSDSLYSNQPQH

v_call: TRBV7-9
cdr3_aa: ASRTGNTGELF

v_call: TRBV7-2
cdr3_aa: ASSLSGGVYGYT

v_call: TRBV3-1/TRBV3-2
cdr3_aa: ASSPRQRTNSYEQY

v_call: TRBV4-3
cdr3_aa: ASSQYRDSSYEQY

v_call: TRBV6-5
cdr3_aa: ASRTEFSGNTIY

v_call: TRBV3-1/TRBV3-2
cdr3_aa: ASSQPQETQY

v_call: TRBV29-1
cdr3_aa: SVVWGQGHGP

v_call: TRBV30
cdr3_aa: AWSPTGGEQY

v_call: TRBV19
cdr3_aa: ASRRGGIVPHNEQF

v_call: TRBV4-3
cdr3_aa: ASSQGSGNGETQY

v_call: TRBV3-1/TRBV3-2
cdr3_aa: ASSHQWGDEQF

v_call: TRBV7-3
cdr3_aa: ASSLTGDSKHEQY

v_call: TRBV5-1
cdr3_aa: ASSLADSSNYGYT

v_call: TRBV6-5
cdr3_aa: ASRTGPGGFTLH

v_call: TRBV25-1
cdr3_aa: ASRFTGLAGAGEQF

v_call: TRBV19
cdr3_aa: ASSPRVGVNTEAF

v_call: TRBV7-2
cdr3_aa: ASSLATGLYYEQY

v_call: TRBV9
cdr3_aa: ASSVVDSHNSPLH

v_call: TRBV12-3/TRBV12-4
cdr3_aa: ASSLWGRETQY

v_call: TRBV6-2/TRBV6-3
cdr3_aa: ASSYGLGPYGYT

v_call: TRBV18
cdr3_aa: ASSPPQQVLNTGELF

v_call: TRBV5-6
cdr3_aa: ASRERGPPLNEQF

v_call: TRBV16
cdr3_aa: ASSQSTVNTEAF

v_call: TRBV5-1
cdr3_aa: ASSLWGDARVRSYEQY

v_call: TRBV30
cdr3_aa: AWSKGLYYEQY

v_call: TRBV19
cdr3_aa: ASSIGGQGFYEQY

v_call: TRBV9
cdr3_aa: ASSGNPKPGGRGRTKSSYNEQF

v_call: TRBV4-1
cdr3_aa: ASSRATGTSGIVNEQF

v_call: TRBV29-1
cdr3_aa: SVGTAGTRTDTQY

v_call: TRBV10-3
cdr3_aa: AISEPSGGPYEQY

v_call: TRBV19
cdr3_aa: ASSTGLAGGPFRWETQY

v_call: TRBV9
cdr3_aa: ASSPRTILAGGRANEQF

v_call: TRBV7-6
cdr3_aa: ASSHRLAGDEQF

v_call: TRBV3-1/TRBV3-2
cdr3_aa: ASSQRGRAEETQY

v_call: TRBV5-1
cdr3_aa: ASSTGPGLFNVGTEAF

v_call: TRBV5-1
cdr3_aa: ASSLGSLAEKLF

v_call: TRBV4-3
cdr3_aa: ASSQDSSNFDGYT

v_call: TRBV7-8
cdr3_aa: ASRLRVTDTQY

v_call: TRBV5-6
cdr3_aa: ASSQDRGNEQY

v_call: TRBV7-2
cdr3_aa: ASSLASRYEQF

v_call: TRBV5-1
cdr3_aa: ASSLVIGALNYGYT

v_call: TRBV9
cdr3_aa: ASSVQGMNTEAF

v_call: TRBV20-1
cdr3_aa: SASRAGGQDAF

v_call: TRBV7-3
cdr3_aa: ASASSGTGSYEQY

v_call: TRBV11-3
cdr3_aa: ASSLGTGAEAF

v_call: TRBV28
cdr3_aa: ASSFSGGTVYEQY

v_call: TRBV7-3
cdr3_aa: ASSKRTGSTLH

v_call: TRBV1
cdr3_aa: TSSQELAGGPHEQY

v_call: TRBV30
cdr3_aa: ACTLKPAGSDTQY